This paragraph reports one T cell receptor beta chain. There were only Caucasian adults among the donors, and all lived in Nashville, Tennessee. The sample is drawn from a study of shared clonotypes between healthy human individuals. Sequencing was performed with immunoSEQ multiplex PCR; in TCRdb, only in-frame clones are kept and a portion is missing. This table has around 500,000 clones, 79% appearing once. The receptor was isolated from a woman between 40 and 50 years old in good health. Some clones in this sample may be carry-over from other donors' samples. Source material: PBMCs.

CDR3 sequence (DNA): TGTGCCAGCAGTTTCAGAATTAAGAGCACAGATACGCAGTATTTT. Encoded protein: CASSFRIKSTDTQYF. The chain recombines TRBV28 with TRBJ2-3, with no clear D. This CDR3 contains 15 residues. V was pared by 3 bases and J by 0 bases, with 10 bases between. CDR1 is MDHEN, CDR2 SYDVKM, per germline.